The present T cell receptor beta chain was sequenced within a study of blood T cells in healthy people across ages. Germline lookup yields CDR1 DFQATT and CDR2 SNEGSKA (reference sequence). The CDR3 contains 15 residues. V gave up 2 bases and J gave up 11 bases; unmatched junction bases: 17. It was with a sample-barcoded 5' primer and a J-beta primer mix that a second PCR of roughly 7 to 12 cycles was run. TCRdb recomputed calls from the 5' RACE reads with MiXCR, one row per CDR3 protein. The table records roughly 1.5 million distinct CDR3 sequences, approximately 43% of them present only once. Study results and caveats: Per million T cells, TCR beta diversity dropped about linearly as age rose.

For this clonotype: The antigen is undetermined.

This rearrangement joins TRBV20-1 to TRBJ2-5; 7 bases align to TRBD2. This clonotype was obtained from a woman aged 18-35 years in good health. The sequencing input was blood. The CDR3 bases are TGCAGTGCTAGACCTCTTACGGGGGGATACAATGAGCAGTACTTC. Protein sequence: CSARPLTGGYNEQYF.